Listed below are T cell receptor beta chains from one sample, sequenced in a study of cytomegalovirus exposure and HLA in healthy donors. Repertoires were generated with immunoSEQ multiplex PCR, while TCRdb's copy carries only in-frame clones and drops some. The sample has 150,000 to 200,000 clones; around four fifths are singletons. The sequencing sample was made of PBMCs. The source of these receptors is a man aged 45-60 years in good health and CMV-seropositive. The CDR3 runs from the conserved cysteine through the conserved F or W. A D gene is named only where the DNA matches it firmly. A row's size may be missing; if present it is once, few, many or a size class.

clone size	V gene	J gene	D gene	CDR3 DNA	CDR3 protein
-	TRBV28	TRBJ2-1	TRBD2	TGTGCCAGCAGCCCACATAAAGCGGGAAGGGGCAATGAGCAGTTCTTC	CASSPHKAGRGNEQFF
-	TRBV2	TRBJ2-7	-	TGTGCCAGCAGTGTGGCAGGGGACTACGAGCAGTACTTC	CASSVAGDYEQYF
-	TRBV7-6	TRBJ2-1	TRBD2	TGTGCCAGCAGCCGATTGGGACTAGCGGGGAGCTCCTACAATGAGCAGTTCTTC	CASSRLGLAGSSYNEQFF
-	TRBV5-1	TRBJ1-1	-	TGCGCCAGCAGCTTTTCCGCGGGGGGCACTGAAGCTTTCTTT	CASSFSAGGTEAFF
-	TRBV19	TRBJ1-4	-	TGTGCCAGTAAATGGCAGGGTGATGAAAAACTGTTTTTT	CASKWQGDEKLFF
-	TRBV7-6	TRBJ1-2	TRBD1	TGTGCCAGCAGCTTGCCCGACAGGGGGATAGGCTATGGCTACACCTTC	CASSLPDRGIGYGYTF
-	TRBV28	TRBJ1-5	-	TGTGCCAGCAGAAAACAGGGCATTCAGCCCCAGCATTTT	CASRKQGIQPQHF
-	TRBV4-1	TRBJ2-2	TRBD1	TGCGCCAGCAGCCGAGGACAGGACCTAAGTACCACCGGGGAGCTGTTTTTT	CASSRGQDLSTTGELFF
-	TRBV5-1	TRBJ1-3	TRBD1	TGCGCCAGCAGCTTGGGTGGACAGGGGAGAAACACCATATATTTT	CASSLGGQGRNTIYF
-	TRBV7-2	TRBJ2-5	-	TGTGCCAGCAGCTTAGTAGAGTCGGAGACCCAGTACTTC	CASSLVESETQYF
-	TRBV7-2	TRBJ2-1	TRBD2	TGTGCCAGCAGCTTAGCGCCGGGAGGTGGGGGACGCTACAATGAGCAGTTCTTC	CASSLAPGGGGRYNEQFF
medium-sized	TRBV4-3	TRBJ1-1	-	TGCGCCAGCAGCCAAGATCCCGGGGACACTGAAGCTTTCTTT	CASSQDPGDTEAFF
-	TRBV7-2	TRBJ2-7	TRBD1	TGTGCCAGCAGCTTAGAGGGGGCGCCTCCCTACGAGCAGTACTTC	CASSLEGAPPYEQYF
few	TRBV28	TRBJ1-6	-	TGTGCCAGCAGTTTATCTCCCCAGGGGTGGTCACCCCTCCACTTT	CASSLSPQGWSPLHF
-	TRBV28	TRBJ2-7	TRBD1	TGTGCCAGCCAAGGGACAGGGGGGAAGCAGTACTTC	CASQGTGGKQYF
-	TRBV28	TRBJ2-6	-	TGTGCCAGCAGCCGCGACATCTCTGGGGCCAACGTCCTGACTTTC	CASSRDISGANVLTF
-	TRBV29-1	TRBJ1-1	-	TGCAGCGTTGTACCGAGGACTGAAGCTTTCTTT	CSVVPRTEAFF
-	TRBV7-2	TRBJ2-5	-	TGTGCCAGCAGCTTAGGAGGCGGAGGAGAGACCCAGTACTTC	CASSLGGGGETQYF
-	TRBV27	TRBJ1-5	-	TGTGCCAGCAGTTTATCTGGCAGGAATCAGCCCCAGCATTTT	CASSLSGRNQPQHF
-	TRBV11-2	TRBJ2-2	-	TGTGCCAGCAGCTCCCGTTTGACAACAGGGAACACCGGGGAGCTGTTTTTT	CASSSRLTTGNTGELFF
-	TRBV27	TRBJ2-5	TRBD1	TGTGCCAGCAGTTCCCAAACAGGGGGCCGGGAGACCCAGTACTTC	CASSSQTGGRETQYF
-	TRBV28	TRBJ2-1	TRBD1	TGTGCCAGCAGTCTAATTGACAGGGGAAAGGGTGAGCAGTTCTTC	CASSLIDRGKGEQFF
-	TRBV20-1	TRBJ2-3	-	TGCAGTGCTAGAGATATGGATACGCAGTATTTT	CSARDMDTQYF
-	TRBV2	TRBJ2-7	TRBD2	TGTGCCAGCACGTCCCCGGGGGGATCCTACGAGCAGTACTTC	CASTSPGGSYEQYF
-	TRBV5-1	TRBJ2-3	TRBD1	TGCGCCAGCAGCCCCGACAGGGACACAGATACGCAGTATTTT	CASSPDRDTDTQYF
-	TRBV4-3	TRBJ2-2	TRBD1	TGCGCCAGCAGCCAAGGGAAGACAGGGGACACCGGGGAGCTGTTTTTT	CASSQGKTGDTGELFF
-	TRBV5-1	TRBJ2-3	-	TGCGCCAGCAGCTTGGGAGGCGTTGCAGATACGCAGTATTTT	CASSLGGVADTQYF
-	TRBV14	TRBJ1-5	TRBD1	TGTGCCAGCAGCCACGACTACAGGGGGCGCGAGCAGCCCCAGCATTTT	CASSHDYRGREQPQHF
-	TRBV27	TRBJ2-5	TRBD2	TGTGCCAGCCGAGGGCGACTAGCGGGGCCTCAAGAGACCCAGTACTTC	CASRGRLAGPQETQYF
-	TRBV7-3	TRBJ2-5	-	TGTGCCAGCAGCTTATGGCATTTGGAGACCCAGTACTTC	CASSLWHLETQYF
-	TRBV7-2	TRBJ2-7	TRBD1	TGTGCCAGCATCCGGGACAGGGGAGACTACGAGCAGTACTTC	CASIRDRGDYEQYF
-	TRBV5-4	TRBJ2-2	-	TGTGCCAGCAGCTTAGTTCCCAAACATAACACCGGGGAGCTGTTTTTT	CASSLVPKHNTGELFF
-	TRBV7-9	TRBJ2-7	-	TGTGCCAGCAGCTATAGTGGGGGGAGCTACGAGCAGTACTTC	CASSYSGGSYEQYF
few	TRBV6-6	TRBJ2-1	-	TGTGCCAGCAGTTACTCGTCCAGGAACTCCTACAATGAGCAGTTCTTC	CASSYSSRNSYNEQFF
-	TRBV7-3	TRBJ2-3	-	TGTGCCAGCAGCTTAAGAGCCCCCACAGATACGCAGTATTTT	CASSLRAPTDTQYF
-	TRBV13	TRBJ1-2	-	TGTGCCAGCGCCCCCACCTTCCCGAGTTCCTATGGCTACACCTTC	CASAPTFPSSYGYTF
-	TRBV27	TRBJ2-7	TRBD2	TGTGCCAGCAGTCGACTAGCGGGAGGGGATGCGTACTTC	CASSRLAGGDAYF
-	TRBV7-9	TRBJ1-5	-	TGTGCCAGCAGCCATAACAGGGATCAGCCCCAGCATTTT	CASSHNRDQPQHF
-	TRBV6-6	TRBJ2-7	TRBD2	TGTGCCAGCAGTTACTTCCGCGGGGGGGCCTACGAGCAGTACTTC	CASSYFRGGAYEQYF
once	TRBV2	TRBJ1-5	-	TGTGCCAGCAGGGGCGAAGGGGCAGGGCAGCCCCAGCATTTT	CASRGEGAGQPQHF